The T cell receptor beta chain described here comes from a study of sequential checkpoint blockade in melanoma. Background on the study: TCRbeta immunosequencing was performed on DNA from more than 75 pretreatment melanoma tumor samples. Under 25 patients had matched tumor biopsies before treatment and at week 13 after nivolumab or ipilimumab alone.

In this sample, this clone is medium-sized. Its antigen is unknown. Study results and limitations: PD-L1 staining and CD8+ counts, not mutational load, tracked tumor T-cell clonality.

This CDR3 contains 13 residues. Trimming removed 6 bases from V and 7 bases from J, with 13 bases in between. Assay used: immunoSEQ multiplex PCR; TCRdb lists only in-frame clones, some missing. The sample has about 6,100 clones, approximately 20% seen once. Indicated treatment: randomized to nivolumab then ipilimumab (arm A) or the reverse (arm B). Patients had received no earlier DNA-damaging chemotherapy. This chain uses TRBV23-1 with TRBJ2-1; D not certain. TRBV23-1 is an open reading frame, and its role is uncertain. The material was tumor tissue (inferred from file names), obtained from a patient given nivolumab and ipilimumab in sequence. This sequence was found in a human donor with melanoma. The CDR3 DNA follows: TGCGCCAGCAGCTTCGGTCGACAAAATGAGCAGTTCTTC. Translation: CASSFGRQNEQFF.